This is a list of T cell receptor beta chains from one sample in a study of blood T cells in healthy people across ages. TCRdb reanalysed the 5' RACE reads using MiXCR and keeps one entry per CDR3 protein. The data hold roughly 1,500,000 distinct CDR3 sequences, with roughly 40% observed a single time. The sample was blood. These receptors were obtained from a woman in her late teens or twenties in good health. The CDR3 runs from the conserved cysteine through the conserved F or W. A D gene is named only where the DNA matches it firmly. The size of a clone is reported for some rows only, either as once, few or many, or as a class for expanded clones.

j_gene: TRBJ2-5
v_gene: TRBV11-2
d_gene: .
abundance: .
CDR3nt: TGTGCCAGCAGACCATTGCCAAAAGAGACCCAGTACTTC
CDR3aa: CASRPLPKETQYF

j_gene: TRBJ2-7
v_gene: TRBV16
d_gene: TRBD1
abundance: .
CDR3nt: TGTGCCAGTCAAGACCGGGACAGGGGCGTTTACGAGCAGTACTTC
CDR3aa: CASQDRDRGVYEQYF

j_gene: TRBJ2-1
v_gene: TRBV29-1
d_gene: .
abundance: many
CDR3nt: TGCAGCGTTGCCGACGGGGTCGGTGAGCAGTTCTTC
CDR3aa: CSVADGVGEQFF

j_gene: TRBJ2-7
v_gene: TRBV5-6
d_gene: .
abundance: few
CDR3nt: TGTGCCAGCAGCAAGATTAGCGGAATCTCCTACAATGAGCAGTACTTC
CDR3aa: CASSKISGISYNEQYF

j_gene: TRBJ1-2
v_gene: TRBV10-3
d_gene: .
abundance: .
CDR3nt: TGTGCCATCAGTGAGTCGAGTGGGAGTGGCTACACCTTC
CDR3aa: CAISESSGSGYTF

j_gene: TRBJ2-5
v_gene: TRBV6-2/TRBV6-3
d_gene: TRBD2
abundance: few
CDR3nt: TGTGCCAGCAGTTTCCCGGGACTAGCGGACCAAGAGACCCAGTACTTC
CDR3aa: CASSFPGLADQETQYF

j_gene: TRBJ2-3
v_gene: TRBV6-2/TRBV6-3
d_gene: .
abundance: few
CDR3nt: TGTGCCAGCAATTCCGGGATCTCCACAGATACGCAGTATTTT
CDR3aa: CASNSGISTDTQYF

j_gene: TRBJ2-5
v_gene: TRBV10-3
d_gene: .
abundance: few
CDR3nt: TGTGCCATCAGGGAGACCGGTGAGACCCAGTACTTC
CDR3aa: CAIRETGETQYF

j_gene: TRBJ2-1
v_gene: TRBV27
d_gene: .
abundance: .
CDR3nt: TGTGCCAGCACGGGACTTGAAAACAATGGGCAGTTCTTC
CDR3aa: CASTGLENNGQFF

j_gene: TRBJ2-5
v_gene: TRBV27
d_gene: TRBD2
abundance: .
CDR3nt: TGTGCCAGCAGAGAGACTAGCGGGAGCAGGCAGCAGTACTTC
CDR3aa: CASRETSGSRQQYF

j_gene: TRBJ2-1
v_gene: TRBV6-4
d_gene: .
abundance: few
CDR3nt: TGTGCCACGCTTGGTTCGACGCTCGGGGCTAGACTATACAATGAGCAGTTCTTC
CDR3aa: CATLGSTLGARLYNEQFF

j_gene: TRBJ2-5
v_gene: TRBV2
d_gene: TRBD2
abundance: .
CDR3nt: TGTGCCAGCAGGGGGGGACTAGGGTTGGAGACCCAGTACTTC
CDR3aa: CASRGGLGLETQYF

j_gene: TRBJ2-3
v_gene: TRBV21-1
d_gene: .
abundance: .
CDR3nt: TGTGCCAGCAGCAAAGTCTTTGGGACTAGCGGGGGGCGGAGCACAGATACGCAGTATTTT
CDR3aa: CASSKVFGTSGGRSTDTQYF

j_gene: TRBJ1-3
v_gene: TRBV7-2
d_gene: .
abundance: .
CDR3nt: TGTGCCAGCAGCTTAGTATCTGGGATTGGAAACACCATATATTTT
CDR3aa: CASSLVSGIGNTIYF

j_gene: TRBJ2-3
v_gene: TRBV2
d_gene: .
abundance: .
CDR3nt: TGTGCCAGCAGTGAGCCGTTCACAGATACGCAGTATTTT
CDR3aa: CASSEPFTDTQYF

j_gene: TRBJ2-1
v_gene: TRBV20-1
d_gene: TRBD2
abundance: .
CDR3nt: TGCAGTGCTAGACTCTTCGGGGCGGGAGTCCAGGTCAATGAGCAGTTCTTC
CDR3aa: CSARLFGAGVQVNEQFF

j_gene: TRBJ1-4
v_gene: TRBV7-9
d_gene: .
abundance: .
CDR3nt: TGTGCCAGCAGCTCGGGTATTGGGGAACTGTTTTTT
CDR3aa: CASSSGIGELFF

j_gene: TRBJ2-3
v_gene: TRBV4-1
d_gene: .
abundance: few
CDR3nt: TGCGCCAGCAGCCAGGTTACGGCGGGACCCCAAGCAGATACGCAGTATTTT
CDR3aa: CASSQVTAGPQADTQYF

j_gene: TRBJ2-3
v_gene: TRBV28
d_gene: .
abundance: .
CDR3nt: TGTGTCCCCGGGAGTGGGAGCACAGATACGCAGTATTTT
CDR3aa: CVPGSGSTDTQYF

j_gene: TRBJ1-2
v_gene: TRBV25-1
d_gene: .
abundance: few
CDR3nt: TGTGCCAGCAGTGAACCTTCAGAGTTTAATGGCTACACCTTC
CDR3aa: CASSEPSEFNGYTF

j_gene: TRBJ2-7
v_gene: TRBV12-3/TRBV12-4
d_gene: TRBD2
abundance: .
CDR3nt: TGTGCCAGCAGTTTGGGGCGGGGGGGCGCTTACGAGCAGTACTTC
CDR3aa: CASSLGRGGAYEQYF

j_gene: TRBJ2-1
v_gene: TRBV12-5
d_gene: .
abundance: .
CDR3nt: TGTGCTAGTGGGCCCACCTCTAGCTCCTACAATGAGCAGTTCTTC
CDR3aa: CASGPTSSSYNEQFF

j_gene: TRBJ1-2
v_gene: TRBV14
d_gene: TRBD1
abundance: .
CDR3nt: TGTGCCAGCAGCCCCCGAGACAGGGGGAGAGGCTACACCTTC
CDR3aa: CASSPRDRGRGYTF

j_gene: TRBJ1-1
v_gene: TRBV20-1
d_gene: .
abundance: few
CDR3nt: TGCAGTGCCGTCGACAGCCTGAACACTGAAGCTTTCTTT
CDR3aa: CSAVDSLNTEAFF

j_gene: TRBJ2-3
v_gene: TRBV25-1
d_gene: .
abundance: few
CDR3nt: TGTGCCAGCAGTCCGGCCCGGACCACAGATACGCAGTATTTT
CDR3aa: CASSPARTTDTQYF

j_gene: TRBJ2-2
v_gene: TRBV10-1
d_gene: TRBD2
abundance: .
CDR3nt: TGCGCCAGCAGAGAGGGACTAGCGATCACCGGGGAGCTGTTTTTT
CDR3aa: CASREGLAITGELFF

j_gene: TRBJ2-1
v_gene: TRBV7-2
d_gene: .
abundance: .
CDR3nt: TGTGCCAGCAGCTTAGAACTAGTGGGTGAGACCCAGTTCTTC
CDR3aa: CASSLELVGETQFF

j_gene: TRBJ1-2
v_gene: TRBV10-3
d_gene: TRBD1
abundance: few
CDR3nt: TGTGCCATCAGTGAGACAGGGGGAAGCTATGGCTACACCTTC
CDR3aa: CAISETGGSYGYTF

j_gene: TRBJ2-7
v_gene: TRBV20-1
d_gene: .
abundance: .
CDR3nt: TGCAGTGCTTGGACCGGGACAACCGCCTACGAGCAGTACTTC
CDR3aa: CSAWTGTTAYEQYF

j_gene: TRBJ2-1
v_gene: TRBV2
d_gene: TRBD1
abundance: .
CDR3nt: TGTGCCAGCAGTGATAACCCCAGGGGGAATGAGCAGTTCTTC
CDR3aa: CASSDNPRGNEQFF

j_gene: TRBJ1-2
v_gene: TRBV20-1
d_gene: .
abundance: .
CDR3nt: .
CDR3aa: CSVGGDYGCTF

j_gene: TRBJ2-3
v_gene: TRBV9
d_gene: .
abundance: few
CDR3nt: TGTGCCAGCAGCGTAGATGTGACGGGGACCACAGATACGCAGTATTTT
CDR3aa: CASSVDVTGTTDTQYF

j_gene: TRBJ1-2
v_gene: TRBV5-5
d_gene: .
abundance: few
CDR3nt: TGTGCCAGCAGCATAATACCGGGGGAAGGCTACACCTTC
CDR3aa: CASSIIPGEGYTF

j_gene: TRBJ1-2
v_gene: TRBV13
d_gene: TRBD1
abundance: few
CDR3nt: TGTGCCAGTATAGACCAGGGGGCTAATGGCTACACCTTC
CDR3aa: CASIDQGANGYTF

j_gene: TRBJ1-6
v_gene: TRBV2
d_gene: TRBD1
abundance: .
CDR3nt: TGTGCCAGCAGTATGGACAGGGTTAATTCACCCCTCCACTTT
CDR3aa: CASSMDRVNSPLHF

j_gene: TRBJ2-3
v_gene: TRBV7-2
d_gene: TRBD2
abundance: many
CDR3nt: TGTGCCAGCAGCTTAGGCGTAGCGGGAGGGGCAGATACGCAGTATTTT
CDR3aa: CASSLGVAGGADTQYF

j_gene: TRBJ2-3
v_gene: TRBV5-1
d_gene: .
abundance: .
CDR3nt: TGCGCCAGCAGCGCCGTTAGTGCCTCAGATACGCAGTATTTT
CDR3aa: CASSAVSASDTQYF

j_gene: TRBJ1-4
v_gene: TRBV10-3
d_gene: .
abundance: .
CDR3nt: TGTGCCATCAGTGAGTCAGGACCAAATGAAAAACTGTTTTTT
CDR3aa: CAISESGPNEKLFF

j_gene: TRBJ2-3
v_gene: TRBV25-1
d_gene: TRBD1
abundance: .
CDR3nt: TGTGCCAGCAGTGGATACAGGGGTAACACAGATACGCAGTATTTT
CDR3aa: CASSGYRGNTDTQYF

j_gene: TRBJ2-1
v_gene: TRBV3-1
d_gene: .
abundance: .
CDR3nt: TGTGCCAGCAGCCCCCGGTCGGGAGCCACATACAATGAGCAGTTCTTC
CDR3aa: CASSPRSGATYNEQFF

j_gene: TRBJ2-1
v_gene: TRBV6-2/TRBV6-3
d_gene: TRBD1
abundance: few
CDR3nt: TGTGCCAGCGCCCGGACAGGGGGCCAGGACGAGCAGTTCTTC
CDR3aa: CASARTGGQDEQFF

j_gene: TRBJ2-3
v_gene: TRBV2
d_gene: .
abundance: .
CDR3nt: TGTGCCAGCAGTGACCGGGCAGGAGCTAGCACAGATACGCAGTATTTT
CDR3aa: CASSDRAGASTDTQYF

j_gene: TRBJ2-5
v_gene: TRBV6-5
d_gene: .
abundance: few
CDR3nt: TGTGCCAGCAGTTACGATGGGCCGACGAGTGGGCAGACCCAGTACTTC
CDR3aa: CASSYDGPTSGQTQYF

j_gene: TRBJ2-5
v_gene: TRBV12-3/TRBV12-4
d_gene: .
abundance: .
CDR3nt: TGTGCCAGCAGTTTATGGGGGACTCAGAATCGAGAGCAGTACTTC
CDR3aa: CASSLWGTQNREQYF

j_gene: TRBJ1-2
v_gene: TRBV20-1
d_gene: .
abundance: few
CDR3nt: TGCAGTGCAGGAGGGAACTATGGCTACACCTTC
CDR3aa: CSAGGNYGYTF

j_gene: TRBJ2-4
v_gene: TRBV4-2
d_gene: .
abundance: few
CDR3nt: TGTGCCAGCAGCCACGAAGACATTCAGTACTTC
CDR3aa: CASSHEDIQYF

j_gene: TRBJ2-2
v_gene: TRBV27
d_gene: .
abundance: few
CDR3nt: TGTGCCAGCAGTTTAGGGGGAATACCCGGGGAGCTGTTTTTT
CDR3aa: CASSLGGIPGELFF

j_gene: TRBJ2-2
v_gene: TRBV20-1
d_gene: TRBD2
abundance: .
CDR3nt: TGCAGTGCTAAACGAGCGGGATGGCCCGGGGAGCTGTTTTTT
CDR3aa: CSAKRAGWPGELFF

j_gene: TRBJ2-3
v_gene: TRBV7-9
d_gene: TRBD1
abundance: .
CDR3nt: TGTGCCAGCAGCCCCAGACAGGGGGAAGCCACTAGCACAGATACGCAGTATTTT
CDR3aa: CASSPRQGEATSTDTQYF

j_gene: TRBJ2-1
v_gene: TRBV9
d_gene: TRBD1
abundance: few
CDR3nt: TGTGCCAGCAGCGCTTGGACAGGGTACAATGAGCAGTTCTTC
CDR3aa: CASSAWTGYNEQFF

j_gene: TRBJ2-1
v_gene: TRBV7-9
d_gene: .
abundance: .
CDR3nt: TGTGCCAGCAGCCGTCAGGATTACAATGAGCAGTTCTTC
CDR3aa: CASSRQDYNEQFF

j_gene: TRBJ1-1
v_gene: TRBV5-1
d_gene: .
abundance: .
CDR3nt: TGCGCCAGCAGCTTGGCCATAAGGTTGAACACTGAAGCTTTCTTT
CDR3aa: CASSLAIRLNTEAFF

j_gene: TRBJ2-1
v_gene: TRBV6-5
d_gene: TRBD2
abundance: .
CDR3nt: TGTGCCAGCAGTCCGTTAACTAGCGGGAGGTCCCTTGAGCAGTTCTTC
CDR3aa: CASSPLTSGRSLEQFF

j_gene: TRBJ1-2
v_gene: TRBV10-3
d_gene: .
abundance: once
CDR3nt: TGTGCCATCAGTGGTGCAGGGATCTCTAACTATGGCTACACCTTC
CDR3aa: CAISGAGISNYGYTF